These 18 T cell receptor beta chains came from one sample sequenced in a study of Ad26.COV2.S vaccination and SARS-CoV-2 variants. Treatment in this sample: roughly 20 received Ad26.COV2.S at low or high dose, single or two shots; roughly 5 received placebo; per-sample allocation not given. Day 63 after the first injection of vaccine or placebo was the sampling time. Sequenced by immunoSEQ multiplex PCR; TCRdb stores in-frame clones only, minus some. The data hold 300,000 to 400,000 clones, with about 86% observed a single time. The sample in question was peripheral blood, obtained in a trial of Ad26.COV2.S vaccine versus placebo. The receptors derive from a person aged 18-60 years who received the Ad26.COV2.S COVID-19 vaccine or a placebo.

V usage is TRBV5-1 and J usage is TRBJ1-4; 7 bases agree with TRBD1. Germline V gives CDR1 SGHRS, CDR2 YFSETQ. The CDR3 covers 14 residues. Losses at the gene ends were 0 bases for V and 8 bases for J; bases not matched to a gene: 4. CDR3 bases: TGCGCCAGCAGCTTGGAGGGGGACAGAGAAAAACTGTTTTTT. This codes for CASSLEGDREKLFF.

V usage is TRBV7-9 and J usage is TRBJ1-1; unclear D gene. Trimming took 3 bases from V and 1 from J, leaving 12 bases between them. Germline values: CDR1 SEHNR, CDR2 FQNEAQ (reference sequence). The CDR3 sequence is 15 residues long. The CDR3 loop is CASSLTLPGNTEAFF. For the CDR3, the DNA is TGTGCCAGCAGCTTGACCCTACCGGGGAACACTGAAGCTTTCTTT.

This clone was recorded only once. The rearrangement links TRBV5-1 to TRBJ1-6, with TRBD1 matching 8 bases. CDR1 and CDR2 from the germline V gene are SGHRS and YFSETQ. V shed 3 bases, J shed 8 bases, and the junction held 7 bases outside the gene matches. The CDR3 is made up of 15 amino acids. CDR3 residues: CASSWTDRVDSPLHF. The CDR3 region has the DNA TGCGCCAGCAGCTGGACGGACAGGGTGGATTCACCCCTCCACTTT.

The chain couples TRBV30 to TRBJ2-1; 10 positions agree with TRBD2. CDR3 length: 14 amino acids. The V and J ends lost 4 bases and 6 bases, in that order; junction bases with no gene match: 6. Germline V gene lookup returns CDR1 GTSNPN and CDR2 SVGIG (reference sequence). The CDR3 DNA reads as TGTGCCTGGATGCGAGCGGGGGGGCGCAATGAGCAGTTCTTC. It translates to CAWMRAGGRNEQFF.

As DNA, the CDR3 is TGTGCCAGCAGCTCCGATAATGAGCAGTTCTTC. Encoded protein: CASSSDNEQFF. V is TRBV9 and J is TRBJ2-1, with D unresolved. The V end lost 4 bases, the J end lost 7 bases, and 6 bases lay between the germline ends. CDR3 size: 11 residues. CDR1 SGDLS and CDR2 YYNGEE come from the germline V gene.

This chain connects TRBV2 to TRBJ2-2; TRBD2 is a possible D gene (7 bases). Per the germline V gene, CDR1 is SNHLY and CDR2 is FYNNEI. The CDR3 totals 14 residues. V was shortened by 7 bases and J by 7 bases, with 16 bases between the two germline ends. The CDR3 DNA sequence: TGTGCCAGCAAGGCGGGGGCCGGGAGCGGGGAGCTGTTTTTT. Translation: CASKAGAGSGELFF. Based on the CDR3 plus reference TRBV2 and TRBJ2-2, the full variable domain is EPEVTQTPSHQVTQMGQEVILRCVPISNHLYFYWYRQILGQKVEFLVSFYNNEISEKSEIFDDQFSVERPDGSNFTLKIRSTKLEDSAMYFCASKAGAGSGELFFGEGSRLTVL.

This clone showed up just once. The chain combines TRBV4-2 with TRBJ2-7, with D possibly TRBD1 on 6 matching bases. The CDR3 contains 16 residues. The germline V gene has CDR1 LGHNA and CDR2 YNFKEQ. The V end lost 1 base, the J end lost 5 bases, and 18 bases lay between the germline ends. The CDR3 protein is CASSQVPVQGSDEQYF. The CDR3 DNA sequence: TGTGCCAGCAGCCAAGTGCCCGTACAGGGCAGCGACGAGCAGTACTTC.

The chain carries TRBV12-5 and TRBJ2-3; 12 bases map to TRBD2. CDR1 is LGHNT, CDR2 FRNRAP, per germline. V dropped 7 bases and J dropped 4; count of bases not matched to a gene: 12. The CDR3 has 17 residues. CDR3 DNA sequence: TGTGCTAGTGCGCGATTTGTGACTAGCGGGGGCCCAGATACGCAGTATTTT. Translation gives CASARFVTSGGPDTQYF.

This chain links TRBV27 with TRBJ1-4; possibly TRBD1 for D (5 bases). V dropped 8 bases and J dropped 5 bases, with 18 bases sitting between them. Looked up from germline, CDR1 is MNHEY and CDR2 is SMNVEV (reference sequence). The CDR3 contains 15 residues. The CDR3: CASDSPRVTNEKLFF. CDR3 coding DNA: TGTGCCAGCGACAGCCCACGGGTAACCAATGAAAAACTGTTTTTT.

This rearrangement joins TRBV19 to TRBJ2-2, with 7 nucleotides matching TRBD2. Germline CDR1 is LNHDA and CDR2 is SQIVND (reference sequence). After removal of 5 bases from V and 0 bases from J, the junction contained 6 bases not matched to a gene. This CDR3 is 16 amino acids long. As DNA, the CDR3 is TGTGCCAGTAGTCCGCGGACTAGGGCGAACACCGGGGAGCTGTTTTTT. It yields the protein CASSPRTRANTGELFF.

This sequence joins TRBV7-2 and TRBJ2-1, with 9 bases aligning to TRBD2. The CDR3 runs to 14 residues. Per the germline V gene, CDR1 is SGHTA and CDR2 is FQGNSA. J gave up 6 bases and V 7 bases, and 7 bases lay outside the gene matches. CDR3 in amino acids: CASITAGGFNEQFF. The CDR3 DNA follows: TGTGCCAGCATCACAGCGGGGGGCTTCAATGAGCAGTTCTTC.

This chain links TRBV6-5 with TRBJ2-5; TRBD1 matches at 7 bases. V dropped 5 bases and J dropped 0; count of bases not matched to a gene: 3. The germline gives CDR1 MNHEY, CDR2 SVGAGI. CDR3 length: 14 amino acids. CDR3: CASSKQGYQETQYF. CDR3 DNA sequence: TGTGCCAGCAGTAAACAGGGGTACCAAGAGACCCAGTACTTC.

V usage is TRBV9 and J usage is TRBJ1-2; TRBD1 might be the D (5 bases). This CDR3 has 16 residues. Germline-derived CDR1 and CDR2 are SGDLS and YYNGEE. Trimming stripped 4 bases from V and 4 bases from J, with 20 bases between. The CDR3 DNA sequence: TGTGCCAGCAGCCGCACGGGGGGTGCTGAAACCTATGGCTACACCTTC. Translated, it gives CASSRTGGAETYGYTF. Filled out from reference TRBV9 and TRBJ1-2, the complete variable domain reads DSGVTQTPKHLITATGQRVTLRCSPRSGDLSVYWYQQSLDQGLQFLIQYYNGEERAKGNILERFSAQQFPDLHSELNLSSLELGDSALYFCASSRTGGAETYGYTFGSGTRLTVV.

The DNA for the CDR3 is TGTGCCAGCAGCTTAGACGGCCTAAGGATGGCCGAGCAGTACTTC. Its protein product is CASSLDGLRMAEQYF. This chain connects TRBV7-9 to TRBJ2-7; no clear D. V lost 1 base, J lost 6 bases, and 16 bases lay in between. The CDR3 length is 15 residues. The germline V gene encodes CDR1 SEHNR and CDR2 FQNEAQ (reference sequence).

J is TRBJ2-1 and V is TRBV5-5; D not certain. The CDR3 contains 13 residues. V lost 0 bases, J lost 7 bases, and 8 bases lay in between. Germline loops: CDR1 SGHKS, CDR2 YYEKEE (reference sequence). CDR3 sequence (DNA): TGTGCCAGCAGCTTGGTGGTAGAGAATGAGCAGTTCTTC. Translating gives CASSLVVENEQFF. Full variable domain (rest looked up from reference TRBV5-5 and TRBJ2-1): DAGVTQSPTHLIKTRGQQVTLRCSPISGHKSVSWYQQVLGQGPQFIFQYYEKEERGRGNFPDRFSARQFPNYSSELNVNALLLGDSALYLCASSLVVENEQFFGPGTRLTVL.

V is TRBV4-3 and J is TRBJ2-2; D unresolved. V lost 4 bases and J lost 7, with 19 bases in between. The CDR3 has 16 amino acids. Per the germline V gene, CDR1 is LGHNA and CDR2 is YSLEER. CDR3 in DNA: TGCGCCAGCAGCCGGTTGTCCCTGGATCCTGGCGGGGAGCTGTTTTTT. It specifies CASSRLSLDPGGELFF.

The chain joins TRBV24-1 to TRBJ1-2; D gene uncertain. Germline V gene sequence: CDR1 KGHDR, CDR2 SFDVKD. V gave up 1 base and J gave up 8 bases, with 7 bases separating them. CDR3 length: 12 residues. In nucleotides, the CDR3 is TGTGCCACCAGTGATTTTAAAGGGGGCTACACCTTC. Residues: CATSDFKGGYTF.

The chain uses TRBV5-1 and TRBJ1-4; D ambiguous. The length of the CDR3 is 14 residues. Germline assignment: CDR1 SGHRS and CDR2 YFSETQ. The germline V and J ends were trimmed by 2 bases and 5 bases, with 10 bases remaining between them. CDR3 in amino acids: CASSFYNSNEKLFF. The CDR3 DNA follows: TGCGCCAGCAGCTTCTACAACTCCAATGAAAAACTGTTTTTT.